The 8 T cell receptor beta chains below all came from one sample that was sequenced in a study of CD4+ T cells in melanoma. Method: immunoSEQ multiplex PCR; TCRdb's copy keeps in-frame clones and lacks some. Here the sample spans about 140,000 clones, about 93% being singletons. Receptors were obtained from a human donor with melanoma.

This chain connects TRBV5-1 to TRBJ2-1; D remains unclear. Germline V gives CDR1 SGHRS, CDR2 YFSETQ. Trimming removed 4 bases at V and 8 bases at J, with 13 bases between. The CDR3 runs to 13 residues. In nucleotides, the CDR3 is TGCGCCAGCAGCCCTCCGGACGCACATGAGCAGTTCTTC. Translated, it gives CASSPPDAHEQFF.

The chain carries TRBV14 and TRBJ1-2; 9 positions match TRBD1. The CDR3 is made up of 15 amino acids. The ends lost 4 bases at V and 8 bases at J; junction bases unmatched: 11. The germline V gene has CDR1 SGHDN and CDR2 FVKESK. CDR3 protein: CASSPLGQGRGGYTF. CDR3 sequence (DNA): TGTGCCAGCAGCCCGCTCGGACAGGGGCGCGGGGGCTACACCTTC.

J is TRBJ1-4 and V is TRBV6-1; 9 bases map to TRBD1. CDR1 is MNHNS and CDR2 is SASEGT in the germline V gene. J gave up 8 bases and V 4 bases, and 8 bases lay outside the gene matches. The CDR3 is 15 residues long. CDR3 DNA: TGTGCCAGCAGTGTACCCGGGACAGGGAGGGAAAAACTGTTTTTT. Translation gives CASSVPGTGREKLFF.

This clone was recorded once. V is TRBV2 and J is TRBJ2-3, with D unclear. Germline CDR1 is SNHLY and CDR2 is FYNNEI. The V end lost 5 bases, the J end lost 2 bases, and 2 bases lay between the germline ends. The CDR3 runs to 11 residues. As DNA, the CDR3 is TGTGCCAGCAGTTTCACAGATACGCAGTATTTT. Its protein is CASSFTDTQYF.

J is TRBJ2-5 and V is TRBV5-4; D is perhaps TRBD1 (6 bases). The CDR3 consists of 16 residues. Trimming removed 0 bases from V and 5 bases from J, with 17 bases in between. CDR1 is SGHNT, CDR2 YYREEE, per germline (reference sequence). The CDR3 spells CASSLGGRVDRETQYF. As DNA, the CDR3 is TGTGCCAGCAGCTTGGGGGGCCGGGTTGACAGGGAGACCCAGTACTTC.

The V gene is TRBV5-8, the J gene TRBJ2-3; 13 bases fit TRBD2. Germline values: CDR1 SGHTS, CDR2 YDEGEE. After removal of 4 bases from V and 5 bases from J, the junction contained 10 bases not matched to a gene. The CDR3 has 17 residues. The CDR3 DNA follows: TGTGCCAGCAGCCCCCCCGGACTAGCGGGGGTCGGAGATACGCAGTATTTT. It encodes CASSPPGLAGVGDTQYF.

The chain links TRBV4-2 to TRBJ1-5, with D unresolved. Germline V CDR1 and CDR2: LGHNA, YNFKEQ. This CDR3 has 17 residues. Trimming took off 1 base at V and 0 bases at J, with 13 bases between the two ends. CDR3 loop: CASSQVAGPYSNQPQHF. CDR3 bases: TGTGCCAGCAGCCAAGTTGCGGGTCCATATAGCAATCAGCCCCAGCATTTT.

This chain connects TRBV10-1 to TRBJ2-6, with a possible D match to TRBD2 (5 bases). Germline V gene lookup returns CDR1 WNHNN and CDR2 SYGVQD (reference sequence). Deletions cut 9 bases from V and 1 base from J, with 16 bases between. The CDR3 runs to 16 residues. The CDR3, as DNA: TGCGCCAGGTCCTCACATCGGGATTCTGGGGCCAACGTCCTGACTTTC. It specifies CARSSHRDSGANVLTF.